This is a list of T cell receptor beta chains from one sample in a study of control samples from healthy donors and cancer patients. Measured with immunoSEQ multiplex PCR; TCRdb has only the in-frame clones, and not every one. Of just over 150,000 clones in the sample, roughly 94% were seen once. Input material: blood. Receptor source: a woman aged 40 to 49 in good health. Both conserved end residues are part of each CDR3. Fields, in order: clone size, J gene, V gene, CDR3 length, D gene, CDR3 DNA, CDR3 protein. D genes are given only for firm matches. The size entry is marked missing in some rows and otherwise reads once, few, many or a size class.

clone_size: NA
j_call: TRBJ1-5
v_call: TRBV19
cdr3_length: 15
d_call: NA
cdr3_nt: TGTGCCAGTAACCCGACAGGATTTAGCAATCAGCCCCAGCATTTT
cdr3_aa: CASNPTGFSNQPQHF

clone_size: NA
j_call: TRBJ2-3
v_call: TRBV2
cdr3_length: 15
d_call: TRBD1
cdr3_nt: TGTGCCAGCAGTATCGCCGGGACAGGGTCAGATACGCAGTATTTT
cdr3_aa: CASSIAGTGSDTQYF

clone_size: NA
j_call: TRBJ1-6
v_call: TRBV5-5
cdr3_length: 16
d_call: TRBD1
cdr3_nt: TGTGCCAGCAGCTTGGGGGTCGGACAGGGTAATTCACCCCTCCACTTT
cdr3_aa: CASSLGVGQGNSPLHF

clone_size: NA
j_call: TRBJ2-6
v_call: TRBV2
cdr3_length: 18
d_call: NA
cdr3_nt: TGTGCCAGCACGGGCGGTTACAGTTTTTTCTCTGGGGCCAACGTCCTGACTTTC
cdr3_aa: CASTGGYSFFSGANVLTF

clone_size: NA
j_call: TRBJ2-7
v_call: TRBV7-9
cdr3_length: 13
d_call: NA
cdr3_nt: TGTGCCAGCAGCACAGACAGATCCTACGAGCAGTACTTC
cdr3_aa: CASSTDRSYEQYF

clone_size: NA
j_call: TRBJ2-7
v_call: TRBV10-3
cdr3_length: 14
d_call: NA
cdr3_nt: TGTGCCATCAGTGAGAGTGTCGGCTCCTACGAGCAGTACTTC
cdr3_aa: CAISESVGSYEQYF

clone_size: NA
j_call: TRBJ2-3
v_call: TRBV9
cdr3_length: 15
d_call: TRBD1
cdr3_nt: TGTGCCAGCAGCTCCCGGACAGGGGGCCCAGATACGCAGTATTTT
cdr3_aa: CASSSRTGGPDTQYF

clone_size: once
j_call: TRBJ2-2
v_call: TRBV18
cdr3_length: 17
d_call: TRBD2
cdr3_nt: TGTGCCAGCTCACCAGGGACTAGCAGTTCGAACACCGGGGAGCTGTTTTTT
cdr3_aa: CASSPGTSSSNTGELFF

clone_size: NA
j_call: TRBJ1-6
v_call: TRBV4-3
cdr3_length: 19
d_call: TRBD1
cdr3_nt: TGCGCCAGCAGCCAAGGGGGACAGGGGAAAAGCTCCTATAATTCACCCCTCCACTTT
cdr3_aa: CASSQGGQGKSSYNSPLHF

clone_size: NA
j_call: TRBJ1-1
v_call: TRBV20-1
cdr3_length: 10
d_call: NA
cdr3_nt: TGCAGTGCTAGGCGGGACGAAGCTTTCTTT
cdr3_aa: CSARRDEAFF